Presented here are 3 T cell receptor beta chains from one specimen sequenced in a study of blood T cell repertoires in COVID-19. Sequencing was performed with immunoSEQ multiplex PCR; in TCRdb, only in-frame clones are kept and a portion is missing. The repertoire holds roughly 50,000 clones, about 84% seen once, with 5.9% in the top ten. The source material was peripheral blood. These receptors were collected from a woman aged 55-70 years with acute or convalescent COVID-19.

This sequence joins TRBV2 and TRBJ2-2; weak D call: TRBD1 (5 bases). V shed 4 bases and J shed 4 bases, with 16 bases lying between them. This CDR3 comprises 16 residues. From germline, CDR1 is SNHLY and CDR2 FYNNEI. The CDR3 is CASSGSGWDRTGELFF. The CDR3 DNA is TGTGCCAGCAGTGGTTCAGGGTGGGATCGCACCGGGGAGCTGTTTTTT. Full variable domain (rest looked up from reference TRBV2 and TRBJ2-2): EPEVTQTPSHQVTQMGQEVILRCVPISNHLYFYWYRQILGQKVEFLVSFYNNEISEKSEIFDDQFSVERPDGSNFTLKIRSTKLEDSAMYFCASSGSGWDRTGELFFGEGSRLTVL.

The chain carries TRBV6-5 and TRBJ2-1; 15 nucleotides line up with TRBD2. The germline V gene encodes CDR1 MNHEY and CDR2 SVGAGI. The CDR3 is made up of 16 amino acids. V lost 4 bases to trimming and J lost 7 bases; unmatched junction nucleotides: 5. This chain's CDR3 is CASSWTSGGAGNEQFF. The CDR3 coding sequence is TGTGCCAGCAGTTGGACTAGCGGGGGGGCCGGGAATGAGCAGTTCTTC.

In its sample, this clone was seen once. The chain has TRBV5-4 and TRBJ2-7; weak D call: TRBD1 (5 bases). The length of the CDR3 is 15 residues. From germline, CDR1 is SGHNT and CDR2 YYREEE (reference sequence). The germline V and J ends were trimmed by 0 bases and 6 bases, with 16 bases remaining between them. This CDR3 is CASSLEGSGIREQYF. The CDR3 DNA is TGTGCCAGCAGCTTGGAAGGGTCAGGGATTCGCGAGCAGTACTTC.